The entry that follows covers one T cell receptor (beta chain) sequence. Its antigen target is currently unknown. One base away there is no much larger clone; base qualities are not given. Library preparation was by the immunoSEQ multiplex PCR assay. A mixture of 60 forward primers for TCR Vbeta segments and 13 reverse primers for TCR Jbeta segments was used in the multiplex PCR. The CDR3 region of rearranged TCR beta genes was amplified from genomic DNA with a multiplex PCR assay. The Illumina HiSeq System was used to sequence the amplified TCR beta libraries as 87-base-pair reads. For the original study's pipeline: Across the 700 or so repertoires, a later analysis counted around 80 million unique TCR beta chains, some 11 million of which were shared by at least two donors. Raw reads were error-corrected and collapsed into unique sequences by a nearest-neighbor algorithm in which closely related sequences were merged to remove PCR and sequencing errors. To assign V, D and J gene segments, CDR3 sequences were aligned to IMGT reference sequences. For a sequence to be retained, a match of at least six nucleotides was required to both a V gene segment and a J gene segment. A rearrangement counted as productive if the CDR3 had no stop codons and remained in frame with V and J, and every other rearrangement counted as non-productive. CDR3 was defined by IMGT convention, running from the second conserved V-encoded cysteine to the conserved J-encoded phenylalanine. Sequences without an unambiguous match to a single V gene segment were excluded from the earlier analysis of a few hundred of the donors. In an earlier analysis of around 590 of the donors, a V segment was called functional when productive rearrangements were above 56.7%, and segregating when the standard deviation between donors exceeded 5%. A statistical classification framework was built to diagnose cytomegalovirus status from the catalog of TCR beta chain sequences. V and J gene assignment, in a later analysis, came from comparing TCR nucleotide sequences with IMGT/GENE-DB human TR gene sequences. A later analysis assigned CDR3 sequences and most-parsimonious VDJ recombination scenarios with the TCRdist pipeline. A later analysis defined each TCR beta chain by its CDR3 amino acid sequence plus V-gene family, and excluded reads lacking a unique V-gene family. In a later analysis, around 650 highly shared, low-generation-probability nucleotide sequences were removed to address suspected cross-contamination and a sequencing artifact. A later analysis calculated a clonal expansion index for each public chain from normalized within-repertoire ranks of inferred template counts. In a later analysis, generation probabilities were computed using a VDJ recombination model fitted to out-of-frame rearrangements, and the results were checked against IGoR. A later analysis scored TCR-TCR, TCR-HLA and TCR-CMV co-occurrence with hypergeometric tests, applying a repertoire-size bias correction to TCR pairs. False discovery rates were estimated in a later analysis by permuting HLA or CMV assignments 20 times. In a later analysis, co-occurring TCRs were grouped using DBSCAN, and TCRdist sequence similarity was added for clustering within HLA-allele-positive subsets. Repertoires with fewer than 30,000 or more than 120,000 public chains, plus five repertoires with anomalous nucleotide sharing, were excluded from co-occurrence clustering. The source is immuneACCESS, and TCRdb retained only in-frame sequences with V and J called. Part of the clones is not carried over; for the studies checked, unresolved V genes explain less than half of this, and the remainder is unexplained. Clone size and V and J calls were adopted from that table, with D and trimming inferred from the DNA. For this sample there are tens of thousands of clones; around two fifths appear just once. The ten largest clones represent 2% of the sample.

The sample originates from a study of cytomegalovirus exposure and HLA in healthy donors (dated by TCRdb to 2017 to 2019). Concerning the study at large: An earlier analysis of several hundred of the donors reported about 250 Gb of sequence data and 117 million unique TCR beta sequences from roughly 180 million T cells. Roughly 300 gigabases of sequencing data and tens of millions of unique TCR sequences were included in an early release covering 550 to 650 HLA-typed donors. Of the 300 to 450 genotyped donors, roughly 76% were placed in the genetic ancestry cluster associated with self-reported Caucasian donors. The study was designed to test whether signatures of past pathogen exposure could be identified by cataloging public T cell receptors. Using immunosequencing, the study profiled T cell repertoires from around 670 subjects and related those repertoires to cytomegalovirus serostatus. Besides the first cohort of 550 to 750 subjects, a separate validation cohort made up of 120 or so different subjects was used. High-throughput TCR immunosequencing, statistical association of individual TCRs with disease status, and machine learning were combined to predict cytomegalovirus infection status. In a later analysis, previously published TCR beta repertoires from 666 donors were re-analyzed and high-resolution HLA genotyping was added so that TCR occurrence patterns could be studied. Rather than using new phenotypic data, the later analysis identified candidate immune exposures from TCR beta sequences and from how often those sequences occurred across donors. To decide whether each TCR beta V gene segment behaved as functional or pseudogenic, an earlier analysis of approximately 590 of the donors relied on high-throughput TCR beta sequencing. Alongside the repertoire data, information on donor age, sex, ethnicity and CMV serostatus was compiled. Genome-wide SNP genotypes for about three fifths of the 666 donors were used in a later genetic analysis, which treated that subset as a discovery cohort. All discovery cohort repertoires had been generated on a single sequencing platform. Class I and class II HLA loci were covered by the typing at four-digit resolution. The number of donors typed differed by locus, with about 620-630 for A, B, C, DRB1 and DQB1, more than 500 for DQA1, 600 to 610 for DPA1, and around 460 for DPB1. About five DR-DQ haplotypes were treated as single units for association and clustering because of strong linkage in the cohort. On average, around 240,000 unique TCR beta nucleotide sequences were sequenced per donor among a few hundred genotyped donors of the cohort, with roughly a sixth of those sequences being non-productive.

The cohort consisted of 666 healthy bone marrow donors. Cohort members were all nominally healthy when sampled, although unrecorded immune exposures were likely present. The donor tested CMV seronegative, placing the donor among the 350 or so seronegative members of the cohort. A peripheral blood sample was collected from each donor, and TCR beta sequencing was performed on peripheral blood mononuclear cells. The Qiagen DNeasy Blood Extraction Kit was used to extract genomic DNA from the blood cell samples. Trimmed from V: 4 bases; trimmed from J: 2 bases; junction bases lacking a gene match: 6. Counted from cysteine to phenylalanine, this CDR3 has 15 amino acids. Solely the CDR3 DNA is kept, with 45 bases framed from the first base. CDR1 and CDR2 (MGHRA, YSYEKL) derive from the germline V gene. Broader findings and caveats from the paper: A later genetic analysis associated a missense DCLRE1C variant with V-gene and J-gene trimming of TCR beta chains, and an independent cohort replicated the association. In this cohort, only TCR beta chains were sequenced, and detectable features were limited by the absence of alpha or paired-chain data. Most TCR sequences were observed very rarely across donors, whereas some public TCRs were present in many individuals. When HLA alleles, especially DR and DQ, strongly co-occurred, attributing TCR associations to individual alleles was difficult. In a later analysis, TCR association rates were found to vary across HLA loci, with the most associated TCRs seen for DRB1 alleles and the fewest for HLA-C alleles. A later analysis associated roughly 17,000 TCR beta sequences with specific HLA alleles at a false discovery rate of 0.05. Three of the identified cytomegalovirus-associated TCR beta chains were confirmed in vitro to be specific for cytomegalovirus antigens. A later genetic analysis reported fewer N-insertions in productive TCRs among donors in an Asian-associated ancestry cluster than the approximately 670-donor mean. In both the original and validation cohorts, the classifier was reported to diagnose cytomegalovirus status with high specificity and sensitivity. A further reported finding was that TCR beta sequences accurately predicted the HLA-A and HLA-B alleles for most subjects in the first cohort. Because the 87-base-pair reads could not distinguish some IMGT-functional V segments, including TRBV6-2 and TRBV6-3, those segments were excluded. A group of highly shared sequence variants was considered likely to be a technical artifact of the sequencing pipeline. Correlated functional status among segregating V segments might reflect linkage disequilibrium, but an unknown experimental factor could not be ruled out. CMV serostatus was the only immune exposure information available for the cohort. The study listed over 150 TCR beta chains as associated with cytomegalovirus. In a later analysis, several top co-occurrence clusters were reported to appear linked to parvovirus B19, influenza, CMV and Epstein-Barr virus. Sequencing depth was assumed to be roughly uniform across donors in the presence/absence analyses, though that assumption may not hold. Because counts were too low, seventeen rarely observed V segments, including chromosome 9 orphons, were excluded from the earlier analysis of around 640 of the donors. HLA typing was unavailable for some donors at each locus, so association tests used only the typed subset. In a later analysis, HLA-associated TCR beta chains showed more clonal expansion and lower generation probabilities than non-associated chains that were equally common. In an earlier analysis of some 550 of the donors, most TCR beta V segments were observed in productive rearrangements about 90% or about 30% of the time, broadly matching IMGT annotations. According to the authors, the approach could potentially be generalized to other disease states and immunological phenotypes. In a later analysis, most CMV-associated TCR beta chains were found to appear HLA-restricted, with HLA associations seemingly driven largely by CMV exposure.

This chain joins TRBV4-1 to TRBJ2-7, and 9 junction bases match TRBD2. Sequencing was done on a sample of PBMCs. The receptor was isolated from a woman in her 50s in good health and CMV-seronegative. The CDR3 region has the sequence CASSPTSGGTYEQYF. The DNA sequence is as follows: TGCGCCAGCAGCCCAACGAGCGGGGGGACCTACGAGCAGTACTTC.